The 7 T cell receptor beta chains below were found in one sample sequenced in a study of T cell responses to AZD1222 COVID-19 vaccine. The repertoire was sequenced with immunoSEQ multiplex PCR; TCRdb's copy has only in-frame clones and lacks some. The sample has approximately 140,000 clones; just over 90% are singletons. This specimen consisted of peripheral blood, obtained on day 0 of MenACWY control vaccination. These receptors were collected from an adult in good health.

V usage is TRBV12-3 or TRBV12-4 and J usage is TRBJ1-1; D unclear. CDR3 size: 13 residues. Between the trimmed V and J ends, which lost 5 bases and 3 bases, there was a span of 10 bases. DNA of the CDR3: TGTGCCAGCAGTCCTTTTGCGGACACTGAAGCTTTCTTT. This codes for CASSPFADTEAFF.

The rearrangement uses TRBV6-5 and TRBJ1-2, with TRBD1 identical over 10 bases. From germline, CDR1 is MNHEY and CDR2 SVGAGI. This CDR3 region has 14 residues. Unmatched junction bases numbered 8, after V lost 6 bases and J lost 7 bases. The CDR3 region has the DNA TGTGCCAGCAGACGCGGACAGGGGGAATTTGGCTACACCTTC. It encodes CASRRGQGEFGYTF.

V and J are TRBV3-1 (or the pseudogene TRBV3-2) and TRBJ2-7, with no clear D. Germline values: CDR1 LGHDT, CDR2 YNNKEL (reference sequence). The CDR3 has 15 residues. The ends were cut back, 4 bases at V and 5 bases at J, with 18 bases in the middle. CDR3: CASSPTSGMSDEQYF. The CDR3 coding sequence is TGTGCCAGCAGCCCCACCTCGGGTATGAGCGACGAGCAGTACTTC.

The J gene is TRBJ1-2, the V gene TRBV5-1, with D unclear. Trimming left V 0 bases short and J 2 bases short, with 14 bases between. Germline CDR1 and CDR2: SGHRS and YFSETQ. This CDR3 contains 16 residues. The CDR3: CASSLDRDRYNYGYTF. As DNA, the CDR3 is TGCGCCAGCAGCTTGGACCGGGATCGCTACAACTATGGCTACACCTTC.

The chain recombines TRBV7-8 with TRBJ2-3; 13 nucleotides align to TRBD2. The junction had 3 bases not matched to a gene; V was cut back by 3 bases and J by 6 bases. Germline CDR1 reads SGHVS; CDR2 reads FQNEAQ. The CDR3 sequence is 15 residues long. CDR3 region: CASSFGLAGDDTQYF. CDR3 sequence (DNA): TGTGCCAGCAGCTTCGGACTAGCGGGAGATGATACGCAGTATTTT. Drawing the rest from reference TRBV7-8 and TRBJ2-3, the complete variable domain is GAGVSQSPRYKVAKRGQDVALRCDPISGHVSLFWYQQALGQGPEFLTYFQNEAQLDKSGLPSDRFFAERPEGSVSTLKIQRTQQEDSAVYLCASSFGLAGDDTQYFGPGTRLTVL.

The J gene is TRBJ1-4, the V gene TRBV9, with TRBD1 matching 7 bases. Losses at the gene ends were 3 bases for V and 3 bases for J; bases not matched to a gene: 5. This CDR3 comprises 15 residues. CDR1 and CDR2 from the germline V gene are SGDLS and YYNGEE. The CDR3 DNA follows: TGTGCCAGCAGCGGACAGGGCTTGGCTAATGAAAAACTGTTTTTT. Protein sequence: CASSGQGLANEKLFF.

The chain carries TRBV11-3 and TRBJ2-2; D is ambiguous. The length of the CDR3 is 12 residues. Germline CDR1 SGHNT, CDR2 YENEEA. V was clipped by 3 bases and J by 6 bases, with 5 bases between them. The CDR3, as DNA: TGTGCCAGCAGCTTTTACCCCGGGGAGCTGTTTTTT. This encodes CASSFYPGELFF. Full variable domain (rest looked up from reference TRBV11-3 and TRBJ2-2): EAGVVQSPRYKIIEKKQPVAFWCNPISGHNTLYWYLQNLGQGPELLIRYENEEAVDDSQLPKDRFSAERLKGVDSTLKIQPAELGDSAVYLCASSFYPGELFFGEGSRLTVL.